Presented here are 16 T cell receptor beta chains from one specimen sequenced in a study of T cells in Graves' hyperthyroidism and ophthalmopathy. RNA transcripts provided the source from which TCR beta CDR3 regions were amplified. Primed by the HTBI set, a first-round RT-PCR was run on the TCR CDR3. TCRdb analysed the multiplex PCR reads with MiXCR anew, one entry per CDR3 protein. The sample lists 500,000 to 700,000 distinct CDR3 sequences, 16% occurring once. The sequencing sample was made of blood. Source of these receptors: a woman aged 18 to 35 with Graves' hyperthyroidism.

This clonotype appeared many times. The rearrangement uses TRBV12-3 or TRBV12-4 and TRBJ2-6; D is unresolved. V dropped 3 bases and J dropped 0 bases, with 3 bases sitting between them. This CDR3 spans 14 amino acids. CDR3 bases: TGTGCCAGCAGTTTGTTCTCTGGGGCCAACGTCCTGACTTTC. Protein sequence: CASSLFSGANVLTF.

CDR3: CASSQDRGFNEQFF. CDR3 nucleotides: TGCGCCAGCAGCCAAGATCGGGGCTTCAATGAGCAGTTCTTC. V gene TRBV4-3 combines with J gene TRBJ2-1; either TRBD1 or TRBD2 may supply D (5 bases each). Per germline, CDR1 LGHNA and CDR2 YSLEER. This CDR3 contains 14 residues. With 0 bases removed from V and 6 bases from J, the gap between germline ends came to 9 bases.

Concerning this clonotype itself: A junction end diverges from the germline sequence, so it may reflect a read error. The chain carries TRBV3-1 and TRBJ2-1, with 10 bases aligning to TRBD2. The germline gives CDR1 LGHDT, CDR2 YNNKEL (reference sequence). The CDR3 is 14 residues long. CDR3 protein: CASNQASGSREQFF. The CDR3 nucleotides read TGTGCCAGCAACCAAGCTAGCGGGAGCAGGGAGCAGTTCTTC.

Only a few counts were recorded for this clonotype. This chain links TRBV4-3 with TRBJ2-2, with 7 bases identical to TRBD1. The CDR3 loop spans 16 amino acids. Looked up from germline, CDR1 is LGHNA and CDR2 is YSLEER. V dropped 1 base and J dropped 0; count of bases not matched to a gene: 2. In nucleotides, the CDR3 is TGCGCCAGCAGCCAAGTTAGGGGGCCGAACACCGGGGAGCTGTTTTTT. The encoded protein is CASSQVRGPNTGELFF.

This clonotype came up many times. This chain connects TRBV2 to TRBJ1-4; the D gene is possibly TRBD1 (6 bases). Germline V gene sequence: CDR1 SNHLY, CDR2 FYNNEI. V was cut by 6 bases and J by 8 bases, with 16 bases left in between. This CDR3 has 14 amino acids. The CDR3 nucleotides read TGTGCCAGCAGACAGGGACCGGGTAACGAAAAACTGTTTTTT. Its protein product is CASRQGPGNEKLFF.

This clonotype was picked up a small number of times. The chain couples TRBV5-4 to TRBJ2-4; 9 bases match TRBD2. With 0 bases clipped from V and 8 bases from J, the junction kept 9 bases outside the gene matches. CDR1 and CDR2 (germline): SGHNT, YYREEE (reference sequence). The CDR3 length is 16 residues. The CDR3 region has the DNA TGTGCCAGCAGCTTGGGCGCGGGAGGGTATGGAGACATTCAGTACTTC. Translation: CASSLGAGGYGDIQYF.

This clonotype was seen a handful of times. This chain links TRBV12-3 or TRBV12-4 with TRBJ1-2, with 7 nucleotides matching TRBD1. Trimming cost V 6 bases and J 5 bases; bases outside gene matches: 12. The CDR3 sequence is 15 residues long. The CDR3 sequence: CASSNRGSAFYGYTF. CDR3 sequence (DNA): TGTGCCAGCAGCAACAGGGGTTCGGCCTTTTATGGCTACACCTTC.

This clonotype was found once. A much bigger clone sits one base away, suggesting this may be a read error. V usage is TRBV2 and J usage is TRBJ1-3; possibly TRBD1 for D (6 bases). The CDR3 contains 15 residues. From germline, CDR1 is SNHLY and CDR2 FYNNEI. The CDR3 DNA follows: TGTGCCAGCAGTGAAGACAGGGCCCTCGGAACCACCATATATTTT. This sequence encodes CASSEDRALGTTIYF. Filled out from reference TRBV2 and TRBJ1-3, the complete variable domain reads EPEVTQTPSHQVTQMGQEVILRCVPISNHLYFYWYRQILGQKVEFLVSFYNNEISEKSEIFDDQFSVERPDGSNFTLKIRSTKLEDSAMYFCASSEDRALGTTIYFGEGSWLTVV.

This chain joins TRBV19 and TRBJ1-2; 9 bases are shared with TRBD1. CDR3 length: 12 residues. CDR1 is LNHDA, CDR2 SQIVND, per germline (reference sequence). The V segment lost 5 bases and the J segment 8 bases; nucleotides outside the gene matches: 3. The CDR3 DNA reads as TGTGCCAGTAGTTTCGACAGGGGGGGCTACACCTTC. This translates into CASSFDRGGYTF.

This clonotype was counted ten times or more. This sequence joins TRBV5-6 and TRBJ1-1, with D hard to call. Germline loops: CDR1 SGHDT, CDR2 YYEEEE. The V end was cut by 2 bases, the J end by 2 bases, with 4 bases between. CDR3 length: 12 residues. The CDR3, as DNA: TGTGCCAGCAGCTTCCTTAACACTGAAGCTTTCTTT. The encoded protein is CASSFLNTEAFF.

This clonotype showed up many times. This chain joins TRBV3-1 and TRBJ2-3; the D call may be TRBD1 or TRBD2 (5 bases each). Trimming removed 3 bases at V and 2 bases at J, with 6 bases between. Germline CDR1 LGHDT, CDR2 YNNKEL (reference sequence). This CDR3 is built from 13 residues. CDR3 nucleotide sequence: TGTGCCAGCAGCCATGGGACCACAGATACGCAGTATTTT. Its protein is CASSHGTTDTQYF.

This clonotype was recorded many times. This chain links TRBV12-3 or TRBV12-4 with TRBJ2-1; tentative D call: TRBD2 (5 bases). V dropped 6 bases and J dropped 12 bases, with 15 bases sitting between them. This CDR3 has 12 residues. The CDR3 nucleotides read TGTGCCAGCAGCCCCCCAGGCCGGGGGCAGTTCTTC. As protein: CASSPPGRGQFF.

J is TRBJ2-1 and V is TRBV27; 9 positions match TRBD2. The germline V gene has CDR1 MNHEY and CDR2 SMNVEV (reference sequence). V gave up 6 bases and J gave up 10 bases; unmatched junction bases: 10. The CDR3 has 14 residues. The CDR3 region has the DNA TGTGCCAGCAGGATTAGCGGGAGCGGTAACGAGCAGTTCTTC. Its translation: CASRISGSGNEQFF.

The chain joins TRBV6-1 to TRBJ2-4; the D gene is possibly TRBD1 (6 bases). The germline gives CDR1 MNHNS, CDR2 SASEGT. The V gene lost 7 bases and the J gene lost 0 bases, with 10 bases spanning the gap. The CDR3 loop spans 14 amino acids. The CDR3 reads CASTGQLAKNIQYF. CDR3 nucleotide sequence: TGTGCCAGCACCGGACAGTTAGCCAAAAACATTCAGTACTTC.

A few counts support this clonotype. CDR3 amino acids: CSASGTGAYGYTF. The CDR3 DNA reads TGCAGCGCCTCTGGGACAGGGGCTTATGGCTACACCTTC. The gene calls are TRBV29-1 and TRBJ1-2; 10 bases line up with TRBD1. There are 13 residues in the CDR3. V trimming: 7 bases; J trimming: 5 bases; junction bases outside the gene matches: 7. From germline, CDR1 is SQVTM and CDR2 ANQGSEA.

This clonotype was seen repeatedly, ten times or more. This rearrangement joins TRBV2 to TRBJ2-5; D is uncertain. Between the trimmed V and J ends, which lost 1 base and 1 base, there was a span of 7 bases. In germline, CDR1 is SNHLY, CDR2 FYNNEI. This CDR3 comprises 14 residues. CDR3 DNA sequence: TGTGCCAGCAGTGAAGATAACAGCCAAGAGACCCAGTACTTC. It yields the protein CASSEDNSQETQYF.